This T cell receptor beta chain was retrieved from a study of cytomegalovirus exposure and HLA in healthy donors. Turning to the study itself: Tens of millions of unique TCRs from HLA-typed donors made up an early data release.

This CDR3 has 15 residues. Germline CDR1 and CDR2: MDHEN and SYDVKM. Deletions cut 3 bases from V and 1 base from J, with 12 bases between. Study outcomes and limitations: Confirmation in vitro established that a few CMV-associated chains were specific for CMV antigens. TCR sequences were mostly rare, though some public TCRs occurred in many donors. A likely sequencing artifact accounted for one observed cluster of highly shared sequence variants.

With respect to this clone: Antigen unknown.

Amplification used 60 Vbeta primers and 13 Jbeta primers. Assay used: immunoSEQ multiplex PCR; TCRdb lists only in-frame clones, some missing. The repertoire has 150,000 to 180,000 clones, nearly 80% of them found once; the top ten carry about 13%. This rearrangement joins TRBV28 to TRBJ1-1; a possible D gene is TRBD1 (5 bases). Sequencing was performed on PBMCs. The origin of this receptor is a young man in good health and CMV-seropositive. The CDR3 loop reads CASSLGLVGNTEAFF. CDR3 DNA sequence: TGTGCCAGCAGTTTGGGGCTTGTCGGGAACACTGAAGCTTTCTTT.